This T cell receptor (beta chain) was sequenced for a study of identical twins. This clonotype has more than one count but fewer than ten. Its matching antigen is unknown. The study, taken as a whole, reports: The study drew conclusions from cross-sectional statistical analysis, not from following the same donors.

The CDR3 is 15 residues long. CDR1 is SGHRS and CDR2 is YFSETQ in the germline V gene. The ends were cut back, 4 bases at V and 6 bases at J, with 19 bases in the middle. In every case, the donor was a healthy Caucasian. Unique molecular identifiers were present on the cDNA, and a universal primer site came from template switching. TCRdb reprocessed the 5' RACE reads via MiXCR and lists one record per CDR3 protein. Of about 550,000 distinct CDR3 sequences listed, about a fifth are singletons. The same sample was also studied in work on yellow fever vaccine responses in identical twins. Turning to that study: Reportedly, the T cell response mounted by twins to vaccine seemed partly convergent, partly personalized.

Sequenced: CD4+ T cells sorted from blood. The chain links TRBV5-1 to TRBJ1-1; TRBD1 is a possible D gene (5 bases). This receptor was obtained from a woman aged 18-29 years in good health. Here the CDR3 reads CASSQGTSRGAEAFF. The CDR3 DNA sequence: TGCGCCAGCAGCCAAGGGACCTCACGGGGCGCTGAAGCTTTCTTT.